By share of the sample, the clone carrying this T cell receptor beta chain is medium-sized (0.01 to 0.1%). Germline V gene data show CDR1 as LNHDA and CDR2 as SQIVND (reference sequence). V was pared by 6 bases and J by 6 bases, with 18 bases between. The CDR3 consists of 15 residues. The sample is drawn from a study of ipilimumab plus nivolumab after autologous stem cell transplantation. Repertoires were generated with immunoSEQ multiplex PCR, while TCRdb's copy carries only in-frame clones and drops some. This table holds more than 13,000 clones, 60% to 75% found once. The sample in question was PBMCs, obtained in a trial of ipilimumab plus nivolumab as post-transplant consolidation. The clonotype was recovered from a male donor with primary mediastinal lymphoma. This chain uses TRBV19 with TRBJ1-3; no clear D gene. In nucleotides, the CDR3 is TGTGCCAGTAGCCTCTACCAATTGTCGACAAACACCATATATTTT. It specifies CASSLYQLSTNTIYF.